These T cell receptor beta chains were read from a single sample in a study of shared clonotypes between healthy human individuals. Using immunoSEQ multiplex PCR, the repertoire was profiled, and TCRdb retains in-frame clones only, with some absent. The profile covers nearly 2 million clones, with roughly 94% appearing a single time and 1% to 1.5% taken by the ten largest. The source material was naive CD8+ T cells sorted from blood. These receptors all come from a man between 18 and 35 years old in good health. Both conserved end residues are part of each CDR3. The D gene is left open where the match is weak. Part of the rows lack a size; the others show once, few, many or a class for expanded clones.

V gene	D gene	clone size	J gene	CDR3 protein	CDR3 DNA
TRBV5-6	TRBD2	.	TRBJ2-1	CASSLEGKREKFFNEQFF	TGTGCCAGCAGCTTGGAGGGTAAGCGGGAGAAATTTTTCAATGAGCAGTTCTTC
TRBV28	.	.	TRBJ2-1	CASSLDLNEQFF	TGTGCCAGCAGTTTAGACCTCAATGAGCAGTTCTTC
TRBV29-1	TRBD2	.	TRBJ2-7	CSVEVLGREYEQYF	TGCAGCGTTGAGGTGCTGGGGCGGGAGTACGAGCAGTACTTC
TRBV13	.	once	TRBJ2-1	CASSFFRGNEQFF	TGTGCCAGCAGCTTTTTCAGGGGTAATGAGCAGTTCTTC
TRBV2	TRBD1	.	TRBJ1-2	CASRPGQGEDGYTF	TGTGCCAGCAGACCGGGACAGGGGGAGGATGGCTACACCTTC
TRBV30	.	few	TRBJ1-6	CAWSSVPGDSPLHF	TGTGCCTGGAGTAGTGTGCCTGGGGATTCACCCCTCCACTTT
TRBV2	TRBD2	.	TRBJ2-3	CASSEGTSGSSQADTQYF	TGTGCCAGCAGTGAAGGGACTAGCGGGTCCTCTCAGGCAGATACGCAGTATTTT
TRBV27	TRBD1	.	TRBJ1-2	CASSLGGTAANYGYTF	TGTGCCAGCAGTTTAGGTGGGACAGCTGCTAACTATGGCTACACCTTC
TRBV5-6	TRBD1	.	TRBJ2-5	CASSLDRGQETQYF	TGTGCCAGCAGCTTGGACAGGGGCCAAGAGACCCAGTACTTC
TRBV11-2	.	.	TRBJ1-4	CASSLEAKERDEKLFF	TGTGCCAGCAGCTTAGAGGCGAAAGAGAGGGATGAAAAACTGTTTTTT
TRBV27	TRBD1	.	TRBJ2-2	CASSPSPRGPNTGELFF	TGTGCCAGCAGTCCGTCCCCCAGGGGGCCGAACACCGGGGAGCTGTTTTTT
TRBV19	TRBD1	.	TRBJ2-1	CASSISTGAYNEQFF	TGTGCCAGTAGTATATCAACAGGGGCCTACAATGAGCAGTTCTTC
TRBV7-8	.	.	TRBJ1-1	CASSYRPLENTEAFF	TGTGCCAGCAGCTACCGACCGCTTGAGAACACTGAAGCTTTCTTT
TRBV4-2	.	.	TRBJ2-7	CASSQDDGESSYEQYF	TGTGCCAGCAGCCAAGATGACGGGGAGAGCTCCTACGAGCAGTACTTC
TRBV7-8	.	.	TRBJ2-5	CASSSEGRGETQYF	TGTGCCAGCAGCTCAGAGGGCCGAGGGGAGACCCAGTACTTC
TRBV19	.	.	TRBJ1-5	CASSRRDSNQPQHF	TGTGCCAGTAGTAGGAGGGATAGCAATCAGCCCCAGCATTTT
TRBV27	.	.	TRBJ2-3	CASTSLGLTTDTQYF	TGTGCCAGCACCTCTTTAGGACTTACTACAGATACGCAGTATTTT
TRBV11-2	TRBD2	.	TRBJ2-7	CASSLEVLAGLGEQYF	TGTGCCAGCAGCTTAGAAGTTTTAGCGGGACTGGGAGAGCAGTACTTC
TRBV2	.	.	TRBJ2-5	CASSDGLGEETQYF	TGTGCCAGCAGTGATGGCTTGGGGGAAGAGACCCAGTACTTC